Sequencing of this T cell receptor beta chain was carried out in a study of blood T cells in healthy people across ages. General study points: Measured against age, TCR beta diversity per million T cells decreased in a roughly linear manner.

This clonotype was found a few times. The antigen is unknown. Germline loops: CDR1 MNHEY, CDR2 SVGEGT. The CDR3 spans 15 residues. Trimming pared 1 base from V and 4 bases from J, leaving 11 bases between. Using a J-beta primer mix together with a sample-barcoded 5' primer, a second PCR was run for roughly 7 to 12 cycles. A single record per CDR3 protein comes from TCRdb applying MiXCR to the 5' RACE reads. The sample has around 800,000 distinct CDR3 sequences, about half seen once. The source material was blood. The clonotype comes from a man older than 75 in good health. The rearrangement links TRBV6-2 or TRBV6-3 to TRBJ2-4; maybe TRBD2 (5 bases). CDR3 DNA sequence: TGTGCCAGCAGTTACTACGTGAGCGGTAAAAACATTCAGTACTTC. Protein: CASSYYVSGKNIQYF.